Below, 31 T cell receptor beta chains from the same sample are listed, as sequenced in a study of blood T cell repertoires in COVID-19. Generated by immunoSEQ multiplex PCR, the TCRdb table keeps only in-frame clones and is missing some. The sample yields around 340,000 clones, over 85% seen once. The sequenced sample consisted of peripheral blood. These receptors came from a woman aged 55-70 years with COVID-19, enrolled during active disease.

The chain recombines TRBV9 with TRBJ2-5; 8 bases agree with TRBD1. V dropped 3 bases and J dropped 7; count of bases not matched to a gene: 11. The length of the CDR3 is 15 residues. Germline V lookup: CDR1 SGDLS, CDR2 YYNGEE. The CDR3 coding sequence is TGTGCCAGCAGCGCTACAGCAGGGGGCGAAGTGACCCAGTACTTC. It yields the protein CASSATAGGEVTQYF.

The chain joins TRBV12-1 to TRBJ1-5; the table's D call TRBD1 went unverified against the DNA. TRBV12-1 is a recognized pseudogene. The CDR3 covers 16 residues. The CDR3 bases are TGTGCCAGCATAAACAGGGGGCAGGCGGGCAATCAGCCCCAGCATTTT. Amino acids: CASINRGQAGNQPQHF.

This clone showed up just a few times. V usage is TRBV5-1 and J usage is TRBJ1-6; D is ambiguous. V was pared by 7 bases and J by 0 bases, with 8 bases between. The CDR3 runs 14 residues. Germline V gene data show CDR1 as SGHRS and CDR2 as YFSETQ. CDR3 bases: TGCGCCAGCTCCGGGAGCTCCTATAATTCACCCCTCCACTTT. Amino acids: CASSGSSYNSPLHF.

The DNA for the CDR3 is TGTGCCAGCAGGGTTAGCGGCCGCTACGAGCAGTACTTC. Translation gives CASRVSGRYEQYF. This chain uses TRBV28 with TRBJ2-7, with TRBD2 as a possible D gene (6 bases). The CDR3 is 13 amino acids. CDR1 is MDHEN, CDR2 SYDVKM, per germline. V lost 6 bases and J 3 bases, leaving 12 bases between the germline ends.

The chain has TRBV5-1 and TRBJ1-1; 9 bases map to TRBD1. The CDR3 runs to 14 residues. The germline gives CDR1 SGHRS, CDR2 YFSETQ. Trimming removed 4 bases from V and 3 bases from J; junction bases left unmatched: 4. The CDR3 nucleotides are TGCGCCAGCAGCACCGGGACAGGGTACACTGAAGCTTTCTTT. It specifies CASSTGTGYTEAFF.

This chain links TRBV4-1 with TRBJ2-3, with a possible D match to TRBD2 (6 bases). Trimming pared 4 bases from V and 0 bases from J, leaving 14 bases between. Looked up from germline, CDR1 is MGHRA and CDR2 is YSYEKL. This CDR3 region has 16 residues. For the CDR3, the DNA is TGCGCCAGCAGCCCCGGGGGACTTCCTAGCACAGATACGCAGTATTTT. This codes for CASSPGGLPSTDTQYF.

The gene calls are TRBV20-1 and TRBJ2-7; D not resolved. The V and J ends lost 5 bases and 7 bases respectively, with 6 bases between them. This CDR3 spans 9 amino acids. Germline CDR1 is DFQATT and CDR2 is SNEGSKA (reference sequence). CDR3 sequence reads: CSASLEQYF. In nucleotides, the CDR3 is TGCAGTGCTTCACTAGAGCAGTACTTC.

The J gene is TRBJ2-2, the V gene TRBV7-6; 9 bases match TRBD1. V shed 1 base and J 1 base; nucleotides not matched to a gene: 4. Germline CDR1 SGHVS, CDR2 FNYEAQ. This CDR3 region has 17 residues. The CDR3 sequence is CASSLVRTGVNTGELFF. Written as DNA, the CDR3 is TGTGCCAGCAGCTTAGTTAGGACAGGGGTGAACACCGGGGAGCTGTTTTTT. Full variable domain (rest looked up from reference TRBV7-6 and TRBJ2-2): GAGVSQSPRYKVTKRGQDVALRCDPISGHVSLYWYRQALGQGPEFLTYFNYEAQQDKSGLPNDRFSAERPEGSISTLTIQRTEQRDSAMYRCASSLVRTGVNTGELFFGEGSRLTVL.

The chain employs TRBV6-5 and TRBJ2-1; 10 bases map to TRBD1. This CDR3 is 14 amino acids long. After removal of 6 bases from V and 7 bases from J, the junction contained 6 bases not matched to a gene. Per the germline V gene, CDR1 is MNHEY and CDR2 is SVGAGI. For the CDR3, the DNA is TGTGCCAGCAGCCGACAGGGGGCGCGGAATGAGCAGTTCTTC. Amino acid sequence: CASSRQGARNEQFF.

The gene calls are TRBV2 and TRBJ1-5; possibly TRBD1 for D (5 bases). Per germline, CDR1 SNHLY and CDR2 FYNNEI. The CDR3 covers 15 residues. V shed 6 bases and J shed 5 bases, with 17 bases lying between them. CDR3 protein: CASSRTGIRDQPQHF. DNA for the CDR3: TGTGCCAGCAGCCGCACAGGTATTCGAGATCAGCCCCAGCATTTT.

The rearrangement uses TRBV5-6 and TRBJ1-2; D might be TRBD1 (6 bases). Trimming removed 4 bases at V and 6 bases at J, with 10 bases between. This CDR3 contains 12 residues. In germline, CDR1 is SGHDT, CDR2 YYEEEE. In DNA, the CDR3 is TGTGCCAGCAGCACAGGACAGAATGGCTACACCTTC. This sequence encodes CASSTGQNGYTF.

The CDR3 bases are TGTGCCAGCAGTCCAGGGGTTTCACCCCTCCACTTT. Its translation: CASSPGVSPLHF. V is TRBV6-5 and J is TRBJ1-6, with D maybe TRBD1 (6 bases). V was cut by 5 bases and J by 9 bases, with 8 bases left in between. The V gene's germline CDR1 is MNHEY and CDR2 SVGAGI. The CDR3 consists of 12 residues.

This chain joins TRBV5-1 and TRBJ2-7; TRBD1 aligns across 9 bases. The junction had 7 bases not matched to a gene; V was cut back by 0 bases and J by 6 bases. The CDR3 consists of 15 residues. Germline V CDR1 and CDR2: SGHRS, YFSETQ. DNA of the CDR3: TGCGCCAGCAGCTTGGGGATTGACAGGGGGGCCGAGCAGTACTTC. This translates into CASSLGIDRGAEQYF.

The CDR3 DNA reads as TGTGCCAGCAGTTACTCGAGTAGCGGGACTAGCGGCACAGATACGCAGTATTTT. Translated, it gives CASSYSSSGTSGTDTQYF. The chain links TRBV6-2 or TRBV6-3 to TRBJ2-3; 10 bases map to TRBD2. The V gene's germline CDR1 is MNHEY and CDR2 SVGEGT. The CDR3 covers 18 residues. With 0 bases clipped from V and 1 base from J, the junction kept 7 bases outside the gene matches.

V and J are TRBV30 and TRBJ2-1; 10 bases map to TRBD2. Germline CDR1 and CDR2: GTSNPN and SVGIG (reference sequence). The V segment lost 1 base and the J segment 2 bases; nucleotides outside the gene matches: 14. The CDR3 spans 19 residues. The CDR3 sequence is CAWSDGGSSGGNPYNEQFF. The DNA for the CDR3 is TGTGCCTGGAGTGACGGGGGCTCTAGCGGGGGTAACCCCTACAATGAGCAGTTCTTC.

This clone appeared once. J is TRBJ1-2 and V is TRBV24-1; D unclear. CDR1 is KGHDR, CDR2 SFDVKD, per germline. CDR3 length equals 16 residues. Trimming shortened V by 5 bases and J by 0 bases, and 15 bases separated the two germline ends. In DNA form, the CDR3 reads TGTGCCACCAGTGGGAACCGGGGAGCTACTAACTATGGCTACACCTTC. Its translation is CATSGNRGATNYGYTF.

Concerning this clone itself: The same CDR3 also results from other DNA sequences found in this sample. This chain uses TRBV18 with TRBJ1-5; 7 positions match TRBD1. The germline gives CDR1 KGHSH, CDR2 LQKENI. The CDR3 consists of 15 residues. V lost 6 bases, J lost 2 bases, and 7 bases stayed unmatched. The CDR3 nucleotides read TGTGCCAGCTCCTCGACAGGGTTAGGCAATCAGCCCCAGCATTTT. Protein product: CASSSTGLGNQPQHF.

The V call is TRBV5-1, the J call TRBJ1-1, with 9 bases fitting TRBD1. Trimming cost V 6 bases and J 4 bases; bases outside gene matches: 10. Germline CDR1 SGHRS, CDR2 YFSETQ. The CDR3 sequence is 15 residues long. CDR3 in DNA: TGCGCCAGCACGCGGACAGGGGCGCATCTCACTGAAGCTTTCTTT. This sequence encodes CASTRTGAHLTEAFF.

The chain couples TRBV18 to TRBJ1-2; D gene uncertain. V shed 2 bases and J shed 8 bases, with 15 bases lying between them. The CDR3 loop spans 14 amino acids. Per germline, CDR1 KGHSH and CDR2 LQKENI. CDR3: CASSPIGQALGYTF. The CDR3 DNA sequence: TGTGCCAGCTCACCAATTGGGCAGGCCTTGGGCTACACCTTC.

The chain combines TRBV19 with TRBJ1-2; D gene unclear. CDR1 LNHDA and CDR2 SQIVND come from the germline V gene (reference sequence). The CDR3 runs to 13 residues. V lost 5 bases, J lost 6 bases, and 13 bases lay in between. Written as DNA, the CDR3 is TGTGCCAGTAGTTGGCTTAATCAGGATGGCTACACCTTC. This translates into CASSWLNQDGYTF.

V is TRBV18 and J is TRBJ1-1; no clear D. V lost 5 bases and J 0 bases, leaving 13 bases between the germline ends. The germline CDR1 and CDR2 sequences are KGHSH and LQKENI. This CDR3 has 15 amino acids. DNA for the CDR3: TGTGCCAGCTCAGCTATCGAGGCCATGAACACTGAAGCTTTCTTT. This encodes CASSAIEAMNTEAFF.

A note on this clone: The same CDR3 is also encoded by other DNA sequences in this sample. J is TRBJ2-6 and V is TRBV6-5; no reliable D call. From germline, CDR1 is MNHEY and CDR2 SVGAGI. The CDR3 consists of 13 residues. Trimming stripped 6 bases from V and 1 base from J, with 4 bases between. The CDR3, as DNA: TGTGCCAGCAGGTCATCTGGGGCCAACGTCCTGACTTTC. It translates to CASRSSGANVLTF.

V is TRBV28 and J is TRBJ2-3, with 9 nucleotides matching TRBD2. J gave up 2 bases and V 10 bases, and 4 bases lay outside the gene matches. CDR3 size: 13 residues. The germline V gene has CDR1 MDHEN and CDR2 SYDVKM. DNA for the CDR3: TGTGCCACCGCGGGGGGGGCCACAGATACGCAGTATTTT. This codes for CATAGGATDTQYF.

In its sample, this clone was seen once. This rearrangement joins TRBV11-2 to TRBJ2-7; 7 bases map to TRBD1. V was clipped by 6 bases and J by 2 bases; unmatched bases: 7. The V gene's germline CDR1 is SGHAT and CDR2 FQNNGV. This CDR3 is built from 14 residues. DNA for the CDR3: TGTGCCAGCAGGAATACAGGGGATCCCTACGAGCAGTACTTC. Amino acids: CASRNTGDPYEQYF.

The chain joins TRBV19 to TRBJ1-5; D gene ambiguous. The V gene lost 5 bases and the J gene lost 2 bases, with 10 bases spanning the gap. Per the germline V gene, CDR1 is LNHDA and CDR2 is SQIVND (reference sequence). The CDR3 length is 14 residues. The CDR3 bases are TGTGCCAGTAGTCTACAGAGGGGCAATCAGCCCCAGCATTTT. Amino acids: CASSLQRGNQPQHF.

The V call is TRBV12-3 or TRBV12-4, the J call TRBJ1-1, with TRBD1 as a possible D gene (5 bases). V was shortened by 9 bases and J by 5 bases, with 13 bases between the two germline ends. The CDR3 runs to 12 residues. This CDR3 reads CASDQGGTEAFF. CDR3 in DNA: TGTGCCAGTGATCAGGGAGGGACTGAAGCTTTCTTT.

The chain joins TRBV5-4 to TRBJ2-1, with TRBD2 identical over 9 bases. Germline loops: CDR1 SGHNT, CDR2 YYREEE (reference sequence). The CDR3 runs 14 residues. The V gene end was trimmed by 4 bases and the J gene end by 5 bases; junction bases not matched to a gene: 4. This CDR3 reads CASSPGLANNEQFF. CDR3 nucleotide sequence: TGTGCCAGCAGCCCGGGACTAGCCAACAATGAGCAGTTCTTC.

The gene calls are TRBV10-3 and TRBJ1-1; D not resolved. CDR3 length: 13 amino acids. Germline lookup yields CDR1 ENHRY and CDR2 SYGVKD. Deletions cut 6 bases from V and 0 bases from J, with 8 bases between. The CDR3 sequence: CAIRDFMNTEAFF. The CDR3 DNA is TGTGCCATCAGGGACTTCATGAACACTGAAGCTTTCTTT.

This clone came up once. V usage is TRBV6-2 or TRBV6-3 and J usage is TRBJ2-1; the D gene is possibly TRBD1 (6 bases). The CDR3 sequence is 16 residues long. CDR1 is MNHEY, CDR2 SVGEGT, per germline. V was trimmed by 4 bases and J by 2 bases, leaving 15 bases between them. CDR3 nucleotides: TGTGCCAGCAGTTCCCGGGACACTACCCCCTACAATGAGCAGTTCTTC. Amino acid sequence: CASSSRDTTPYNEQFF.

The J gene is TRBJ1-1, the V gene TRBV9; 12 positions agree with TRBD1. V trimming: 3 bases; J trimming: 2 bases; junction bases outside the gene matches: 2. The CDR3 has 15 amino acids. Germline V gene sequence: CDR1 SGDLS, CDR2 YYNGEE. The DNA for the CDR3 is TGTGCCAGCAGCGGTGGGACAGGGGGCAACACTGAAGCTTTCTTT. This sequence encodes CASSGGTGGNTEAFF.

This chain links TRBV6-1 with TRBJ1-6; 9 bases are a match to TRBD1. The CDR3 has 14 amino acids. V lost 1 base, J lost 9 bases, and 1 base stayed unmatched. Germline loops: CDR1 MNHNS, CDR2 SASEGT. This CDR3 is CASSEGTGVSPLHF. CDR3 nucleotides: TGTGCCAGCAGTGAAGGGACAGGGGTTTCACCCCTCCACTTT.